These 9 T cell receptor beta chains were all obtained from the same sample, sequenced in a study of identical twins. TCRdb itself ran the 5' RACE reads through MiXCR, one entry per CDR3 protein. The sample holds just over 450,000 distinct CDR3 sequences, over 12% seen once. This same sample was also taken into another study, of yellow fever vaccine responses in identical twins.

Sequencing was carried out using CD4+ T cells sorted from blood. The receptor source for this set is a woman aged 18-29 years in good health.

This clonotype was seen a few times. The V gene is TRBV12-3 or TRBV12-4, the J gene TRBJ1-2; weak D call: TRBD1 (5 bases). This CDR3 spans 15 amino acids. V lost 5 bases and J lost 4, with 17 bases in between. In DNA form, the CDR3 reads TGTGCCAGCAGTAAGGAGGGACCGCGGGGCTATGGCTACACCTTC. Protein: CASSKEGPRGYGYTF.

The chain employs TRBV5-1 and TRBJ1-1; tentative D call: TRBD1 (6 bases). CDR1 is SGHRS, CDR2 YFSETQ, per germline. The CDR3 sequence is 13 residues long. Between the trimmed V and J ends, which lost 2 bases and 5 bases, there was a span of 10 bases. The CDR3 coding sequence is TGCGCCAGCAGCTTAGGGACAAAGACTGAAGCTTTCTTT. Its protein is CASSLGTKTEAFF.

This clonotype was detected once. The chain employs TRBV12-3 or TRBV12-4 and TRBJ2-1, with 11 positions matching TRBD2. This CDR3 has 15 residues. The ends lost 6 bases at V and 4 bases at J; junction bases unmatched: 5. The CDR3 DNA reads TGTGCCAGCAGGATACTAGCGGGAGATTACAATGAGCAGTTCTTC. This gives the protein CASRILAGDYNEQFF.

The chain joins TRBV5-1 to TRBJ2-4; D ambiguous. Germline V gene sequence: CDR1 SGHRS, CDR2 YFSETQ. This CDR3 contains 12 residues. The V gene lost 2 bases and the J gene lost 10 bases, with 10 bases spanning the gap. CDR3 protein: CASSFLGEIQYF. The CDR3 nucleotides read TGCGCCAGCAGCTTCCTTGGTGAGATTCAGTACTTC. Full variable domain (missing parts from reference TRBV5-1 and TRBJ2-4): KAGVTQTPRYLIKTRGQQVTLSCSPISGHRSVSWYQQTPGQGLQFLFEYFSETQRNKGNFPGRFSGRQFSNSRSEMNVSTLELGDSALYLCASSFLGEIQYFGAGTRLSVL.

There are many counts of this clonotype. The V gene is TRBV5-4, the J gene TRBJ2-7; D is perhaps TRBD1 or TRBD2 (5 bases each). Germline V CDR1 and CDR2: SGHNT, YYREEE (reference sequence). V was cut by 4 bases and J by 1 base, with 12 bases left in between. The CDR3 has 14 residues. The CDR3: CASSARDGSYEQYF. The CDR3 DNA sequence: TGTGCCAGCAGCGCACGGGACGGTTCCTACGAGCAGTACTTC.

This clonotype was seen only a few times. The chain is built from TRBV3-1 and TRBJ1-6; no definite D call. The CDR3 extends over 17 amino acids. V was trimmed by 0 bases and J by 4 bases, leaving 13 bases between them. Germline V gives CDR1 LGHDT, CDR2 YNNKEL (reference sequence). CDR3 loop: CASSQDRRAEYNSPLHF. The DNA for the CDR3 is TGTGCCAGCAGCCAAGACCGAAGGGCAGAATATAATTCACCCCTCCACTTT.

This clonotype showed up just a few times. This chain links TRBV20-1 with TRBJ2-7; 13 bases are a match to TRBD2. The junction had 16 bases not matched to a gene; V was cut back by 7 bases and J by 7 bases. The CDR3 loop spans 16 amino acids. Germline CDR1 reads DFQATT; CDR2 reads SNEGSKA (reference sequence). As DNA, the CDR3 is TGCAGTGTTTATACTAGCGGGAGGGCCCTAGGGGGAGAGCAGTACTTC. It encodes CSVYTSGRALGGEQYF.

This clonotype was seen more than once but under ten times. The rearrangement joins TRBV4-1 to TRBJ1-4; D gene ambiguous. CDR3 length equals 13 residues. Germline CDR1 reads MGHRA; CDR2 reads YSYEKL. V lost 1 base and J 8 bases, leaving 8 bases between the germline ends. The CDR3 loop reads CASSQGSEEKLFF. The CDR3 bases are TGCGCCAGCAGCCAAGGCTCCGAGGAAAAACTGTTTTTT.

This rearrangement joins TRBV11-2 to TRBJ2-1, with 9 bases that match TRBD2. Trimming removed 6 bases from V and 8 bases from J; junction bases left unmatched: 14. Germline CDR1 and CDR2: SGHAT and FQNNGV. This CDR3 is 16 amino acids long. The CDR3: CASRQAGLAGIYEQFF. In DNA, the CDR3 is TGTGCCAGCAGACAGGCCGGGCTAGCGGGAATTTATGAGCAGTTCTTC. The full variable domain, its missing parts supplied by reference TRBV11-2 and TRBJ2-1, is EAGVAQSPRYKIIEKRQSVAFWCNPISGHATLYWYQQILGQGPKLLIQFQNNGVVDDSQLPKDRFSAERLKGVDSTLKIQPAKLEDSAVYLCASRQAGLAGIYEQFFGPGTRLTVL.